The 14 T cell receptor beta chains below come from one sample, sequenced in a study of regulatory T cells in long-lasting Graves disease. Regarding time point: newly diagnosed GD, antithyroid drugs for less than 3 months. The TCR library was made from RNA extracted from PBMCs. In building TCR beta libraries, iRepertoire HTBI primers were used together with Arm-PCR of CDR3 regions. Via MiXCR, TCRdb re-called the multiplex PCR reads, giving one row per CDR3 protein. The sample has approximately 560,000 distinct CDR3 sequences; around 16% are singletons. These data also formed part of another study, on T cells in Graves' hyperthyroidism and ophthalmopathy.

Here the sequenced sample was peripheral blood mononuclear cells (PBMCs), taken at new diagnosis, from a patient treated with antithyroid drugs. The receptors here all came from a man aged 18-30 years with Graves disease.

This clonotype was detected ten times or more. The genes are TRBV10-2 and TRBJ2-3; 10 bases are shared with TRBD2. J lost 6 bases, V lost 6 bases, and 12 bases had no gene match. CDR1 is WSHSY, CDR2 SAAADI, per germline. CDR3 size: 16 residues. Written as DNA, the CDR3 is TGCGCCAGCAGCCCTTTGCTAGCGGGAGTCCGGGATACGCAGTATTTT. The encoded protein is CASSPLLAGVRDTQYF.

V is TRBV4-1 and J is TRBJ1-1, with TRBD1 matching 7 bases. CDR1 MGHRA and CDR2 YSYEKL come from the germline V gene. This CDR3 region has 14 residues. Trimming at V came to 2 bases and at J to 5 bases, leaving 5 bases not matched to a gene. The chain's CDR3 is CASSQQDRETEAFF. For the CDR3, the DNA is TGCGCCAGCAGCCAACAAGACAGGGAAACTGAAGCTTTCTTT.

Ten or more counts support this clonotype. The rearrangement uses TRBV30 and TRBJ2-7; the D is unclear. V shed 3 bases and J shed 1 base, with 10 bases lying between them. The CDR3 totals 13 residues. Germline lookup yields CDR1 GTSNPN and CDR2 SVGIG (reference sequence). The chain's CDR3 is CAWSRWDSYEQYF. DNA for the CDR3: TGTGCCTGGAGCCGGTGGGATTCCTACGAGCAGTACTTC.

The gene calls are TRBV18 and TRBJ2-7; 10 nucleotides align to TRBD2. The germline gives CDR1 KGHSH, CDR2 LQKENI. This CDR3 comprises 14 residues. The J segment lost 5 bases and the V segment lost 2 bases, leaving 3 bases of the junction unmatched. CDR3 DNA sequence: TGTGCCAGCTCACCAATTCTAGCGGGAGACGAGCAGTACTTC. Translation: CASSPILAGDEQYF.

The V and J genes are TRBV12-3 or TRBV12-4 and TRBJ2-3, with 10 bases aligning to TRBD2. The CDR3 is 16 amino acids. V lost 3 bases to trimming and J lost 4 bases; unmatched junction nucleotides: 7. CDR3 residues: CASSLGAGGPPDTQYF. The CDR3 DNA sequence: TGTGCCAGCAGTTTGGGAGCGGGAGGGCCCCCAGATACGCAGTATTTT.

Only a few counts were recorded for this clonotype. The chain recombines TRBV18 with TRBJ2-2; D assignment may be TRBD1 or TRBD2 (5 bases each). Germline CDR1 is KGHSH and CDR2 is LQKENI. The CDR3 has 15 residues. The ends were cut back, 1 base at V and 4 bases at J, with 10 bases in the middle. The CDR3 DNA reads TGTGCCAGCTCACCACAGGGACCTGGCACCGGGGAGCTGTTTTTT. Protein product: CASSPQGPGTGELFF.

This clonotype turned up a few times. One junction end disagrees with the germline gene, perhaps due to a read error. CDR3 DNA: TGTGTCAGTAGTATCCTAGCCGCCCAATCCCGGACGCAGTATTTT. Translated, it gives CVSSILAAQSRTQYF. The chain is built from TRBV19 and TRBJ2-3; D may be TRBD2 (5 bases). The CDR3 consists of 15 residues. Germline V gene sequence: CDR1 LNHDA, CDR2 SQIVND (reference sequence).

Here the CDR3 DNA reads TGTGCCAGCAGTTTGGGCGGGAGCTCCTACAATGAGCAGTACTTC. Translation: CASSLGGSSYNEQYF. J is TRBJ2-1 and V is TRBV12-3 or TRBV12-4, with TRBD2 matching over 7 bases. Judging by the DNA end, TRBJ2-7 fits better; the J call may be wrong. The CDR3 spans 15 residues.

This clonotype was counted a few times. The chain links TRBV2 to TRBJ2-5, with D perhaps matching TRBD1 (5 bases). Trimming removed 6 bases from V and 2 bases from J, with 16 bases in between. This CDR3 comprises 15 residues. The germline V gene has CDR1 SNHLY and CDR2 FYNNEI. The CDR3 coding sequence is TGTGCCAGCAGCCCTGCGACAGTCCGTCAAGAGACCCAGTACTTC. This encodes CASSPATVRQETQYF.

Many counts were recorded for this clonotype. The chain carries TRBV5-1 and TRBJ2-1, with unresolved D. Per germline, CDR1 SGHRS and CDR2 YFSETQ. Trimming cost V 5 bases and J 6 bases, with 9 bases left between them. This CDR3 has 12 amino acids. The CDR3: CASREPLNEQFF. DNA for the CDR3: TGCGCCAGCAGGGAGCCGCTCAATGAGCAGTTCTTC.

This clonotype was counted many times. The chain couples TRBV7-2 to TRBJ2-1; D not resolved. The CDR3 totals 16 residues. The V and J ends lost 2 bases and 5 bases respectively, with 16 bases between them. From germline, CDR1 is SGHTA and CDR2 FQGNSA. CDR3 DNA sequence: TGTGCCAGCAGCTTATCAGCCGGGCCTACCCACAATGAGCAGTTCTTC. This codes for CASSLSAGPTHNEQFF.

The table lists this clonotype with many counts. The CDR3 DNA reads TGTGCCAGTTCTCCCAGGGGAGGGTTCCAGCAGTACTTC. Amino acids: CASSPRGGFQQYF. The rearrangement uses TRBV12-3 or TRBV12-4 and TRBJ2-7; D is perhaps TRBD2 (7 bases). Trimming left V 9 bases short and J 8 bases short, with 20 bases between. The CDR3 extends over 13 amino acids.

Many counts were recorded for this clonotype. The rearrangement links TRBV27 to TRBJ1-1; unclear D gene. Looked up from germline, CDR1 is MNHEY and CDR2 is SMNVEV (reference sequence). V was trimmed by 4 bases and J by 3 bases, leaving 9 bases between them. This CDR3 region has 13 residues. The CDR3 loop is CASSYLGDTEAFF. DNA of the CDR3: TGTGCCAGCAGTTACCTCGGGGACACTGAAGCTTTCTTT.

The chain joins TRBV5-5 to TRBJ2-1, with unresolved D. The CDR3 loop spans 12 amino acids. In germline, CDR1 is SGHKS, CDR2 YYEKEE (reference sequence). The V gene lost 1 base and the J gene lost 7 bases, with 6 bases spanning the gap. The CDR3 DNA reads as TGTGCCAGCAGCTTGCAGGAAAATGAGCAGTTCTTC. This codes for CASSLQENEQFF.